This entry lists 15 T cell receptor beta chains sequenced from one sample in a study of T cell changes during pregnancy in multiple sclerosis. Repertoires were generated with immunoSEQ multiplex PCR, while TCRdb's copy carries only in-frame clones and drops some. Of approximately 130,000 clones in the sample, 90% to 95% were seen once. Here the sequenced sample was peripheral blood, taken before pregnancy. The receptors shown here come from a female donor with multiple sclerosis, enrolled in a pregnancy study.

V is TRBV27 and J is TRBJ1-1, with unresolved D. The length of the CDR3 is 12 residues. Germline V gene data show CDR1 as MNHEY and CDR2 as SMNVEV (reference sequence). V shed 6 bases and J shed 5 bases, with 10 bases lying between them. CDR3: CASSRAGTEAFF. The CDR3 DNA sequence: TGTGCCAGCAGCCGAGCGGGGACTGAAGCTTTCTTT.

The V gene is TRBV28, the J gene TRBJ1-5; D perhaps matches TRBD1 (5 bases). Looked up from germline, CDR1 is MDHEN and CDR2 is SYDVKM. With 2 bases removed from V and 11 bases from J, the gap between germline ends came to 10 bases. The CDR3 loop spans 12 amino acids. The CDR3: CASSLGGEAQHF. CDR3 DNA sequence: TGTGCCAGCAGTTTAGGGGGGGAGGCCCAGCATTTT.

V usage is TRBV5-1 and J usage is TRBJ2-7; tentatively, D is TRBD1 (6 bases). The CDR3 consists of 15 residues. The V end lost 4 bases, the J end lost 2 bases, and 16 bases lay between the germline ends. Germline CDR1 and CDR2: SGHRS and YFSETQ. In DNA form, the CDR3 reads TGCGCCAGCAGCCAAGATGGACAGCCAACCTACGAGCAGTACTTC. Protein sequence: CASSQDGQPTYEQYF. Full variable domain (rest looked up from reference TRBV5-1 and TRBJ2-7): KAGVTQTPRYLIKTRGQQVTLSCSPISGHRSVSWYQQTPGQGLQFLFEYFSETQRNKGNFPGRFSGRQFSNSRSEMNVSTLELGDSALYLCASSQDGQPTYEQYFGPGTRLTVT.

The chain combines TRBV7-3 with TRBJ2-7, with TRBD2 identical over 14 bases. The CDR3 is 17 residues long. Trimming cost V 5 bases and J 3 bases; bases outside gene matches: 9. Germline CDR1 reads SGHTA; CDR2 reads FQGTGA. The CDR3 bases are TGTGCCAGCAGCCCCCGGACTAGCGGGGGGAAAAGCTACGAGCAGTACTTC. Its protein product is CASSPRTSGGKSYEQYF.

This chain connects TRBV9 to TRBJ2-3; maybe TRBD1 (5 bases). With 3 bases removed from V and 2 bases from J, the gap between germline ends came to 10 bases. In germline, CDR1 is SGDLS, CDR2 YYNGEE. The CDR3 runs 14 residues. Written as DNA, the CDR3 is TGTGCCAGCAGCGAGGGGTCCCACACAGATACGCAGTATTTT. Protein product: CASSEGSHTDTQYF.

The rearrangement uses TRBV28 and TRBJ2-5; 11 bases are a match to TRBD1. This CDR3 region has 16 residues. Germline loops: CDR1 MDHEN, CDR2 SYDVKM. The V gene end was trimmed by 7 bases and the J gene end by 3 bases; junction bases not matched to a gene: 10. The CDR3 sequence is CASTEGQGDVKETQYF. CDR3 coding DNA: TGTGCCAGCACCGAGGGACAGGGGGACGTGAAAGAGACCCAGTACTTC.

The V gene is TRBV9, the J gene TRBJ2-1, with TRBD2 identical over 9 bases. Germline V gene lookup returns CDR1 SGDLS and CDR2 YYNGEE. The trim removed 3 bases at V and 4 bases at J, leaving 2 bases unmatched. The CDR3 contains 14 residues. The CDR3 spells CASSASGTYNEQFF. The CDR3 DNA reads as TGTGCCAGCAGCGCTAGCGGGACGTACAATGAGCAGTTCTTC.

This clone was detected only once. CDR3 bases: TGTGCCAGCAGTCCCCTCAGTAGCGGGAATGCTGGCAATGAGCAGTTCTTC. Translating gives CASSPLSSGNAGNEQFF. The rearrangement uses TRBV27 and TRBJ2-1; 8 nucleotides agree with TRBD2. V dropped 5 bases and J dropped 6; count of bases not matched to a gene: 15. CDR1 and CDR2 (germline): MNHEY, SMNVEV (reference sequence). The CDR3 length is 17 residues.

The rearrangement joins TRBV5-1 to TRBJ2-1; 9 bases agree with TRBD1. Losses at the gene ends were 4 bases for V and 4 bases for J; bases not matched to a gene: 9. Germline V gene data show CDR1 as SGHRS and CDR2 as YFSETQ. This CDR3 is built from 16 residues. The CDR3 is CASSTLTGGRYNEQFF. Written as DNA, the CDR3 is TGCGCCAGCAGCACCTTAACAGGGGGCCGTTACAATGAGCAGTTCTTC.

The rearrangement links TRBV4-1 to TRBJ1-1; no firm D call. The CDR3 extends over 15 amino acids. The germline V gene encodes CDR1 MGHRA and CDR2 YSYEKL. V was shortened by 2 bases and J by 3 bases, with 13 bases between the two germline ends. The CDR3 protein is CASSQQGLRDTEAFF. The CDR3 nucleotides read TGCGCCAGCAGCCAACAAGGCCTCCGGGACACTGAAGCTTTCTTT.

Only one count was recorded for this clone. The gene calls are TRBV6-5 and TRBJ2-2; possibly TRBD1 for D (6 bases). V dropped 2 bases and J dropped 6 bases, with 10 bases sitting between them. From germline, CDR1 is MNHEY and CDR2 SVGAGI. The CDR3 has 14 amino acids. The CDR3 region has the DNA TGTGCCAGCAGTTACGAAACAGGGTCCGGGGAGCTGTTTTTT. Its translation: CASSYETGSGELFF.

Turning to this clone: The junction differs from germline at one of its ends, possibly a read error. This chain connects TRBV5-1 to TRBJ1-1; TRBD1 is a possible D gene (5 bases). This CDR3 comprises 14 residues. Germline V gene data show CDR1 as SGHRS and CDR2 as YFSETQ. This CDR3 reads CAGSPDIGNTEAFF. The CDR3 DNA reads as TGCGCCGGCAGCCCGGACATAGGTAACACTGAAGCTTTCTTT.

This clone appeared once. The CDR3 DNA follows: TGTGCCAGCAGAAGACGAGCCGGGAACCTATACGGCTACACCTTC. Translating gives CASRRRAGNLYGYTF. The rearrangement links TRBV27 to TRBJ1-2; D call uncertain. The CDR3 is 15 residues long. The V and J ends lost 6 bases and 8 bases respectively, with 22 bases between them. Germline CDR1 MNHEY, CDR2 SMNVEV (reference sequence).

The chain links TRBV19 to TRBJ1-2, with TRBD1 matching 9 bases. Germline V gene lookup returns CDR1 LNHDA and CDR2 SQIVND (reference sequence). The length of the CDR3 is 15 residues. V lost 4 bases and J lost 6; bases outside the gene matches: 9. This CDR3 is CASSTIDRGVDGYTF. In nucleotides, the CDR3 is TGTGCCAGTAGTACCATCGACAGGGGGGTCGATGGCTACACCTTC.

The CDR3 protein is CASSRTTGASTDTQYF. For the CDR3, the DNA is TGTGCCAGCAGCCGCACGACAGGAGCTAGCACAGATACGCAGTATTTT. This chain uses TRBV14 with TRBJ2-3, with D perhaps matching TRBD1 (6 bases). Germline lookup yields CDR1 SGHDN and CDR2 FVKESK. Deletions cut 4 bases from V and 0 bases from J, with 14 bases between. The CDR3 is 16 residues long.